The present T cell receptor (beta chain) was sequenced within a study of shared clonotypes between healthy human individuals. V was cut by 0 bases and J by 7 bases, with 15 bases left in between. Germline V lookup: CDR1 SQVTM, CDR2 ANQGSEA. The CDR3 is 14 amino acids. Sequencing was performed with immunoSEQ multiplex PCR; in TCRdb, only in-frame clones are kept and a portion is missing. The table has around 350,000 clones, around 70% seen once. The sample holds a few counts of this clone. The clonotype comes from a man younger than 40 in good health. The chain is built from TRBV29-1 and TRBJ1-2, with a tentative D call TRBD1 (6 bases). Source material: memory CD4+ T cells sorted from blood. This sample's subset: CD45RA-negative fraction. The CDR3 region is CSVEDTRTVAGYTF. DNA of the CDR3: TGCAGCGTTGAAGATACCAGGACAGTAGCTGGCTACACCTTC. The full variable domain, rest sourced from reference TRBV29-1 and TRBJ1-2, is SAVISQKPSRDICQRGTSLTIQCQVDSQVTMMFWYRQQPGQSLTLIATANQGSEATYESGFVIDKFPISRPNLTFSTLTVSNMSPEDSSIYLCSVEDTRTVAGYTFGSGTRLTVV.